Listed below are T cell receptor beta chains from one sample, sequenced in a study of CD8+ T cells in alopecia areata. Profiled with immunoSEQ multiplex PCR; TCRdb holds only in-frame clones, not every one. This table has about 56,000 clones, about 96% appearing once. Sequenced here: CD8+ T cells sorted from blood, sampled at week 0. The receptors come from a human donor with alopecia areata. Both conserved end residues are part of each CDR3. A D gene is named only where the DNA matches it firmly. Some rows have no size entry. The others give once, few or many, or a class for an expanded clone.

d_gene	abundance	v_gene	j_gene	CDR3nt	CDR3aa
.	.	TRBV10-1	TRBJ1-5	TGCGCCAGCAGTGGTGGGGTCCAGCGTAACAATCAGCCCCAGCATTTT	CASSGGVQRNNQPQHF
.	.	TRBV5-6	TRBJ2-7	TGTGCCAGCAGCTTTACTCAGGGTACGGGCGAGCAGTACTTC	CASSFTQGTGEQYF
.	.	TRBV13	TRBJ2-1	TGTGCCAGCAGCTTAGATGAGCAGTTCTTC	CASSLDEQFF
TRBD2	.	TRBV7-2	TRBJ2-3	TGTGCCAGCAGCTTGGACCTGGGACTAGCGGGGGGGTTGACGCAGTATTTT	CASSLDLGLAGGLTQYF
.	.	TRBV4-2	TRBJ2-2	TGTGCCAGCAGCGAGGACTTCAACCTGTCGAACACCGGGGAGCTGTTTTTT	CASSEDFNLSNTGELFF
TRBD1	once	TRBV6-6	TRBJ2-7	TGTGCCAGCAGCCCCAGGACAGGTTCCGAGCAGTACTTC	CASSPRTGSEQYF
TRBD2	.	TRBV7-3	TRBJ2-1	TGTGCCAGCAGCAGACCGACTAGCGGGTCCGCCCGCTCCTACAATGAGCAGTTCTTC	CASSRPTSGSARSYNEQFF
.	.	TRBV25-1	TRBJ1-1	TGTGCCAGCAGCCCTGTGGGCCTCACTGAAGCTTTCTTT	CASSPVGLTEAFF
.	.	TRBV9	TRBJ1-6	TGTGCCAGCAGCGACAGGGCCATAAATTCACCCCTCCACTTT	CASSDRAINSPLHF
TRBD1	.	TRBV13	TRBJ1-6	TGTGCCAGCAGCTTAGAGGGGGCGGGACGAAATTCACCCCTCCACTTT	CASSLEGAGRNSPLHF
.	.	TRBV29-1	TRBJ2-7	TGCAGCGTTTGGGACTACGAGCAGTACTTC	CSVWDYEQYF
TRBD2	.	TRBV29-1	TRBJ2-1	TGCAGCGTTGAACCTGGGACTAGCGGGACCCCTCAGCAGTTCTTC	CSVEPGTSGTPQQFF
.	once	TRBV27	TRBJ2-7	TGTGCCAGAAGGGCCGGGGGCGATTCCTTC	CARRAGGDSF
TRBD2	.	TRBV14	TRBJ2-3	TGTGCCAGCAGCCCCGGGACTAGCGGGGGTTACACAGATACGCAGTATTTT	CASSPGTSGGYTDTQYF
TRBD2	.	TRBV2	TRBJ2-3	TGTGCCAGCAGTGAGGATGGGCACGGGGGGGCAAATACGCAGTATTTT	CASSEDGHGGANTQYF
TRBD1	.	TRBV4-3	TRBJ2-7	TGCGCCAGCAGCCCCGGATCCGACAGGGGGTTGACCTACGAGCAGTACTTC	CASSPGSDRGLTYEQYF
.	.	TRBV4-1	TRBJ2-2	TGCGCCAGCAGCCAAGAGTTCATGGCCGGGGAGCTGTTTTTT	CASSQEFMAGELFF
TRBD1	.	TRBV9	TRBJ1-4	TGTGCCAGCAGCGCCCCAAGACAGGGGCCTAATGAAAAACTGTTTTTT	CASSAPRQGPNEKLFF
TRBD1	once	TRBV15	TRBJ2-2	TGTGCCACCAGCACCGAGGGGGCGTCTGGCGGGGAGCTGTTTTTT	CATSTEGASGGELFF
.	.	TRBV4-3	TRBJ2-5	TGCGCCAGCAGCCAAGAGGGGGGACTCCAAGAGACCCAGTACTTC	CASSQEGGLQETQYF